A single sample gave rise to the 17 T cell receptor beta chains below, sequenced in a study of blood T cell repertoires in COVID-19. TCRdb's copy holds only in-frame clones and misses some; the assay was immunoSEQ multiplex PCR. The sample gives roughly 250,000 clones, approximately 86% of which show up once; 7.2% is in the top ten. Sequencing input: peripheral blood. The receptors stem from a man in his 60s who had recovered from COVID-19.

The chain carries TRBV3-1 (or the pseudogene TRBV3-2) and TRBJ1-6; no reliable D call. CDR3 length: 20 amino acids. Germline V gene lookup returns CDR1 LGHDT and CDR2 YNNKEL (reference sequence). Deletions cut 1 base from V and 0 bases from J, with 19 bases between. The CDR3 coding sequence is TGTGCCAGCAGCCAAGGCCACCTAACCGGCGGGAGCTCCTATAATTCACCCCTCCACTTT. This codes for CASSQGHLTGGSSYNSPLHF.

This CDR3 reads CASTSRGGTDTQYF. The CDR3 bases are TGTGCCAGTACTTCAAGGGGCGGCACAGATACGCAGTATTTT. V usage is TRBV6-5 and J usage is TRBJ2-3; D perhaps matches TRBD1 (5 bases). The length of the CDR3 is 14 residues. Deletions cut 9 bases from V and 1 base from J, with 14 bases between. Germline values: CDR1 MNHEY, CDR2 SVGAGI.

V is TRBV11-1 and J is TRBJ2-3; D ambiguous. The germline V gene encodes CDR1 SGHAT and CDR2 FQDESV (reference sequence). V lost 6 bases, J lost 1 base, and 11 bases lay in between. This CDR3 contains 14 residues. CDR3 amino acids: CASSRLGGTDTQYF. For the CDR3, the DNA is TGTGCCAGCAGTCGTCTAGGAGGCACAGATACGCAGTATTTT.

This rearrangement joins TRBV21-1 to TRBJ1-3; the table calls TRBD1, which could not be checked here. TRBV21-1 is described as a pseudogene. The CDR3 has 14 residues. The CDR3 here is CASSNQGVGNTIYF. DNA for the CDR3: TGTGCCAGCAGCAATCAGGGCGTTGGAAACACCATATATTTT.

This rearrangement joins TRBV6-2 or TRBV6-3 to TRBJ1-1; D gene ambiguous. CDR3 length: 16 residues. V dropped 4 bases and J dropped 5 bases, with 20 bases sitting between them. The germline V gene has CDR1 MNHEY and CDR2 SVGEGT. The CDR3 bases are TGTGCCAGCAGTTTCGGGAGAACAAGGGCTCGGACTGAAGCTTTCTTT. Protein: CASSFGRTRARTEAFF.

The count of this clone is one. The V call is TRBV11-2, the J call TRBJ2-7; 8 bases line up with TRBD2. CDR3 length: 15 residues. The J segment lost 3 bases and the V segment lost 0 bases, leaving 4 bases of the junction unmatched. The germline gives CDR1 SGHAT, CDR2 FQNNGV. CDR3 nucleotides: TGTGCCAGCAGCTTAGATGCGGGGGGTTACTACGAGCAGTACTTC. It translates to CASSLDAGGYYEQYF.

V usage is TRBV7-8 and J usage is TRBJ2-1; D uncertain. V gave up 0 bases and J gave up 4 bases, with 10 bases separating them. The CDR3 has 15 residues. Per the germline V gene, CDR1 is SGHVS and CDR2 is FQNEAQ. DNA for the CDR3: TGTGCCAGCAGCTTAGCGCGCAGGCTTTACAATGAGCAGTTCTTC. The encoded protein is CASSLARRLYNEQFF. Drawing the rest from reference TRBV7-8 and TRBJ2-1, the complete variable domain is GAGVSQSPRYKVAKRGQDVALRCDPISGHVSLFWYQQALGQGPEFLTYFQNEAQLDKSGLPSDRFFAERPEGSVSTLKIQRTQQEDSAVYLCASSLARRLYNEQFFGPGTRLTVL.

This rearrangement joins TRBV5-1 to TRBJ2-1; 7 bases align to TRBD1. CDR1 and CDR2 from the germline V gene are SGHRS and YFSETQ. With V trimmed by 0 bases and J by 7 bases, 16 bases remained unmatched. The CDR3 totals 18 residues. CDR3 nucleotide sequence: TGCGCCAGCAGCTTGGAAGGAGAAACAGGGGTGCTCTTGAATGAGCAGTTCTTC. This codes for CASSLEGETGVLLNEQFF. Together with reference TRBV5-1 and TRBJ2-1, the CDR3 gives the full variable domain: KAGVTQTPRYLIKTRGQQVTLSCSPISGHRSVSWYQQTPGQGLQFLFEYFSETQRNKGNFPGRFSGRQFSNSRSEMNVSTLELGDSALYLCASSLEGETGVLLNEQFFGPGTRLTVL.

The chain combines TRBV12-3 or TRBV12-4 with TRBJ2-7; tentative D call: TRBD2 (5 bases). V gave up 3 bases and J gave up 2 bases, with 8 bases separating them. The CDR3 covers 13 residues. The CDR3 protein is CASSLDSTYEQYF. In nucleotides, the CDR3 is TGTGCCAGCAGTTTGGACTCCACCTACGAGCAGTACTTC.

The chain carries TRBV6-6 and TRBJ2-3, with unresolved D. From germline, CDR1 is MNHNY and CDR2 SVGAGI (reference sequence). V was clipped by 6 bases and J by 11 bases, with 15 bases between them. The CDR3 consists of 12 residues. CDR3 sequence reads: CASSHTQLGQYF. In nucleotides, the CDR3 is TGTGCCAGCAGCCATACACAGTTGGGGCAGTATTTT.

With regard to this clone: Other DNA sequences of this sample code for an identical CDR3. The V gene is TRBV6-1, the J gene TRBJ1-5, with 7 bases lining up with TRBD1. Germline lookup yields CDR1 MNHNS and CDR2 SASEGT. V trimming: 4 bases; J trimming: 0 bases; junction bases outside the gene matches: 6. CDR3 length: 16 amino acids. The CDR3 here is CASSGGTAHSNQPQHF. The CDR3 DNA is TGTGCCAGCAGTGGTGGGACAGCTCATAGCAATCAGCCCCAGCATTTT.

The chain is built from TRBV24-1 and TRBJ2-1; 11 bases line up with TRBD2. Germline V gives CDR1 KGHDR, CDR2 SFDVKD. V lost 3 bases and J lost 5; bases outside the gene matches: 5. This CDR3 region has 16 residues. CDR3 sequence: CATSDPSGGTHNEQFF. The CDR3 bases are TGTGCCACCAGTGATCCTAGCGGGGGGACGCACAATGAGCAGTTCTTC.

The chain uses TRBV2 and TRBJ1-5; 10 positions match TRBD1. The CDR3 has 14 residues. Unmatched junction bases numbered 8, after V lost 8 bases and J lost 7 bases. Per the germline V gene, CDR1 is SNHLY and CDR2 is FYNNEI. CDR3 nucleotide sequence: TGTGCCAGCGCCTGGACAGGGGGGGACCAGCCCCAGCATTTT. As protein: CASAWTGGDQPQHF.

A word on this clone: In the same sample, other DNA sequences code for this CDR3. The genes are TRBV20-1 and TRBJ2-5; no reliable D call. The CDR3 loop spans 11 amino acids. V was cut by 6 bases and J by 0 bases, with 5 bases left in between. Germline-derived CDR1 and CDR2 are DFQATT and SNEGSKA (reference sequence). The CDR3, as DNA: TGCAGTGCCCAGTACCAAGAGACCCAGTACTTC. Amino acids: CSAQYQETQYF.

The CDR3: CASSTSGSGNTIYF. The CDR3 region has the DNA TGTGCCAGCAGCACCTCAGGGTCTGGAAACACCATATATTTT. The chain links TRBV5-6 to TRBJ1-3; a possible D gene is TRBD1 (5 bases). Germline values: CDR1 SGHDT, CDR2 YYEEEE. Trimming took 4 bases from V and 1 from J, leaving 9 bases between them. This CDR3 has 14 residues.

CDR3 in DNA: TGTGCCAGCAGTGCGGGACAGAGGACAAACGAGCAGTACGTC. Translating it yields CASSAGQRTNEQYV. The V gene is TRBV2, the J gene TRBJ2-7, with 7 positions matching TRBD1. The CDR3 contains 14 residues. V shed 4 bases and J 5 bases; nucleotides not matched to a gene: 8. From germline, CDR1 is SNHLY and CDR2 FYNNEI.

The V call is TRBV7-9, the J call TRBJ2-1, with D perhaps TRBD2 (5 bases). The germline gives CDR1 SEHNR, CDR2 FQNEAQ (reference sequence). Trimming took off 3 bases at V and 0 bases at J, with 15 bases between the two ends. CDR3 length: 17 residues. CDR3 coding DNA: TGTGCCAGCAGCTTCCGGGAAAAAGGGAGCTCCTACAATGAGCAGTTCTTC. Translated: CASSFREKGSSYNEQFF.